What follows are 22 T cell receptor beta chains derived from one specimen sequenced in a study of T cell responses to AZD1222 COVID-19 vaccine (dated by TCRdb to 2020 to 2022). Libraries came from the immunoSEQ multiplex PCR assay. The table was pulled from immuneACCESS by TCRdb, which kept in-frame rearrangements only. Such tables lose some clones; where checked, under half of the loss comes from unresolved V genes, and the rest has no known cause. Across this sample there are about 120,000 clones, with around 90% seen only once. Around 1.2% of the sample is taken by the ten largest. The sample's time point, from its label and the paper: baseline before first vaccination. The sample in question was peripheral blood, obtained on day 0 of AZD1222 vaccination. The receptors here all came from an adult in good health.

A remark on this clone: Other DNA sequences in this specimen translate into the identical CDR3. The chain has TRBV6-5 and TRBJ1-1; D uncertain. CDR1 MNHEY and CDR2 SVGAGI come from the germline V gene. V was cut by 0 bases and J by 3 bases, with 5 bases left in between. The CDR3 consists of 13 residues. CDR3 sequence reads: CASSYSRYTEAFF. As DNA, the CDR3 is TGTGCCAGCAGTTACTCACGGTACACTGAAGCTTTCTTT.

The V gene is TRBV4-2, the J gene TRBJ2-7; D is ambiguous. Looked up from germline, CDR1 is LGHNA and CDR2 is YNFKEQ. V lost 0 bases and J lost 6, with 18 bases in between. CDR3 size: 16 residues. The CDR3 reads CASSQETPGPGGEQYF. CDR3 in DNA: TGTGCCAGCAGCCAAGAAACACCCGGACCTGGCGGCGAGCAGTACTTC.

This chain links TRBV4-3 with TRBJ2-7, with D perhaps matching TRBD2 (5 bases). Germline values: CDR1 LGHNA, CDR2 YSLEER. Trimming stripped 4 bases from V and 0 bases from J, with 7 bases between. CDR3 length equals 13 residues. CDR3 residues: CASSRGNSYEQYF. CDR3 coding DNA: TGCGCCAGCAGCCGAGGGAACTCCTACGAGCAGTACTTC.

This clone showed up just once. V is TRBV4-2 and J is TRBJ2-7; perhaps TRBD1 as D (6 bases). This CDR3 is 15 amino acids long. Trimming removed 0 bases at V and 2 bases at J, with 11 bases between. The germline V gene has CDR1 LGHNA and CDR2 YNFKEQ. The DNA of the CDR3 is TGTGCCAGCAGCCAAGATGGGACAAAGCCCTACGAGCAGTACTTC. This sequence encodes CASSQDGTKPYEQYF.

The CDR3 is CASSLGTSGGRREETQYF. The CDR3 DNA sequence: TGTGCCAGCAGCTTAGGGACTAGCGGGGGACGTCGGGAGGAGACCCAGTACTTC. This chain links TRBV7-2 with TRBJ2-5, with 13 bases lining up with TRBD2. CDR3 size: 18 residues. V was pared by 1 base and J by 5 bases, with 10 bases of the junction left unmatched. Germline V gives CDR1 SGHTA, CDR2 FQGNSA.

This clone has a single count. The chain is built from TRBV6-5 and TRBJ1-1, with D maybe TRBD1 (5 bases). This CDR3 has 15 amino acids. Trimming shortened V by 0 bases and J by 4 bases, and 12 bases separated the two germline ends. Germline CDR1 is MNHEY and CDR2 is SVGAGI. CDR3 in amino acids: CASSYSRGAGTEAFF. CDR3 DNA sequence: TGTGCCAGCAGTTACTCGCGCGGGGCGGGCACTGAAGCTTTCTTT.

V gene TRBV10-2 combines with J gene TRBJ2-3; 9 nucleotides agree with TRBD2. The CDR3 length is 15 residues. Germline V gene sequence: CDR1 WSHSY, CDR2 SAAADI. With V trimmed by 6 bases and J by 1 base, 5 bases remained unmatched. The CDR3 nucleotides read TGCGCCAGCAGGATTAGCGGGGGACGCACAGATACGCAGTATTTT. Protein product: CASRISGGRTDTQYF.

The chain recombines TRBV27 with TRBJ2-1; TRBD2 aligns across 7 bases. With V trimmed by 2 bases and J by 4 bases, 8 bases remained unmatched. The CDR3 loop spans 16 amino acids. Per the germline V gene, CDR1 is MNHEY and CDR2 is SMNVEV (reference sequence). CDR3 amino acids: CASSLGGDLSYNEQFF. CDR3 coding DNA: TGTGCCAGCAGTTTAGGGGGGGATTTGTCTTACAATGAGCAGTTCTTC.

This clone was seen only once. Other DNA sequences of this sample code for an identical CDR3. The chain couples TRBV3-1 (or the pseudogene TRBV3-2) to TRBJ2-3, with D hard to call. The CDR3 is 11 amino acids. CDR1 LGHDT and CDR2 YNNKEL come from the germline V gene (reference sequence). V dropped 1 base and J dropped 6 bases, with 2 bases sitting between them. The CDR3 coding sequence is TGTGCCAGCAGCCAAGTGGATACGCAGTATTTT. This encodes CASSQVDTQYF.

V usage is TRBV4-1 and J usage is TRBJ1-2, with TRBD1 matching 7 bases. This CDR3 spans 16 amino acids. Trimming took 4 bases from V and 0 from J; bases not matched to a gene: 8. Germline values: CDR1 MGHRA, CDR2 YSYEKL. In DNA, the CDR3 is TGCGCCAGCAGCCGAGGAGGACAGGCAACTAACTATGGCTACACCTTC. It is translated as CASSRGGQATNYGYTF.

The V call is TRBV10-2, the J call TRBJ2-5; D possibly corresponds to TRBD2 (6 bases). CDR3 length: 13 residues. Germline V gene lookup returns CDR1 WSHSY and CDR2 SAAADI. Trimming took 5 bases from V and 5 from J, leaving 12 bases between them. CDR3 sequence reads: CASSRAGRETQYF. In DNA, the CDR3 is TGCGCCAGCAGTCGCGCGGGGCGGGAGACCCAGTACTTC.

The chain is built from TRBV4-2 and TRBJ2-2; the D gene is possibly TRBD2 (6 bases). The length of the CDR3 is 18 residues. V lost 0 bases, J lost 3 bases, and 17 bases lay in between. Germline CDR1 is LGHNA and CDR2 is YNFKEQ. This CDR3 is CASSQDSWGDPDTGELFF. As DNA, the CDR3 is TGTGCCAGCAGCCAAGATTCCTGGGGGGACCCGGACACCGGGGAGCTGTTTTTT.

This clone has just one count. The V gene is TRBV6-5, the J gene TRBJ1-1; the D gene is possibly TRBD1 (5 bases). CDR1 MNHEY and CDR2 SVGAGI come from the germline V gene. V was cut by 0 bases and J by 11 bases, with 13 bases left in between. The CDR3 extends over 13 amino acids. Here the CDR3 reads CASSYSRTQAAFF. The CDR3 nucleotides read TGTGCCAGCAGTTACTCGAGGACACAGGCGGCTTTCTTT.

The chain uses TRBV28 and TRBJ1-3; perhaps TRBD1 as D (5 bases). Germline lookup yields CDR1 MDHEN and CDR2 SYDVKM. The germline V and J ends were trimmed by 1 base and 4 bases, with 14 bases remaining between them. There are 16 residues in the CDR3. The CDR3 DNA reads TGTGCCAGCAGTTTATTCAGTGGGGGGTCAGGAAACACCATATATTTT. This codes for CASSLFSGGSGNTIYF.

This chain uses TRBV5-4 with TRBJ2-7; TRBD2 is a possible D gene (5 bases). Germline CDR1 SGHNT, CDR2 YYREEE (reference sequence). V was cut by 2 bases and J by 1 base, with 13 bases left in between. This CDR3 is 15 amino acids long. The CDR3 protein is CASSLERTSSYEQYF. In DNA form, the CDR3 reads TGTGCCAGCAGCTTAGAAAGGACTTCTTCCTACGAGCAGTACTTC.

V gene TRBV5-6 combines with J gene TRBJ1-3; 7 bases map to TRBD1. The CDR3 runs to 15 residues. Per the germline V gene, CDR1 is SGHDT and CDR2 is YYEEEE. J was trimmed by 4 bases and V by 2 bases; bases with no gene match: 6. The CDR3 DNA reads as TGTGCCAGCAGCTTTGCCGACAGGGCCGGAAACACCATATATTTT. Residues: CASSFADRAGNTIYF.

The rearrangement uses TRBV6-5 and TRBJ1-5; D unresolved. The CDR3 extends over 15 amino acids. V was pared by 7 bases and J by 3 bases, with 16 bases between. Germline V gene sequence: CDR1 MNHEY, CDR2 SVGAGI. CDR3 coding DNA: TGTGCCAGCATCATATTAAAGGGATTCAATCAGCCCCAGCATTTT. The encoded protein is CASIILKGFNQPQHF.

The chain links TRBV15 to TRBJ1-6; TRBD1 is a possible D gene (5 bases). Trimming cost V 0 bases and J 10 bases, with 10 bases left between them. The germline gives CDR1 LNHNV, CDR2 YYDKDF (reference sequence). This CDR3 spans 14 amino acids. CDR3 sequence reads: CATSRDRGGSPLHF. In DNA form, the CDR3 reads TGTGCCACCAGCAGAGATCGTGGGGGGTCACCCCTCCACTTT.

This chain uses TRBV27 with TRBJ1-6, with D possibly TRBD1 on 6 matching bases. From germline, CDR1 is MNHEY and CDR2 SMNVEV (reference sequence). The CDR3 consists of 14 residues. V gave up 8 bases and J gave up 6 bases, with 14 bases separating them. In DNA form, the CDR3 reads TGTGCCAGCGGATTACAGGGAGTTAATTCACCCCTCCACTTT. This sequence encodes CASGLQGVNSPLHF.

The chain carries TRBV3-1 (or the pseudogene TRBV3-2) and TRBJ2-1; D not certain. CDR1 is LGHDT and CDR2 is YNNKEL in the germline V gene (reference sequence). This CDR3 contains 13 residues. V shed 11 bases and J shed 2 bases, with 13 bases lying between them. CDR3 DNA: TGTGCCTGCGGACGTACGACCTACAATGAGCAGTTCTTC. This encodes CACGRTTYNEQFF.

This rearrangement joins TRBV10-3 to TRBJ1-2, with 7 bases matching TRBD1. The V segment lost 5 bases and the J segment 4 bases; nucleotides outside the gene matches: 7. This CDR3 has 14 residues. CDR1 is ENHRY, CDR2 SYGVKD, per germline. The CDR3 reads CAISFTGEIYGYTF. CDR3 nucleotides: TGTGCCATCAGTTTTACAGGGGAGATCTATGGCTACACCTTC.

This rearrangement joins TRBV19 to TRBJ1-2, with a tentative D call TRBD1 (6 bases). The CDR3 covers 17 residues. Germline loops: CDR1 LNHDA, CDR2 SQIVND (reference sequence). Trimming took off 5 bases at V and 1 base at J, with 20 bases between the two ends. CDR3: CASSVRTELPFNYGYTF. DNA of the CDR3: TGTGCCAGTAGTGTTAGGACAGAGCTACCTTTTAACTATGGCTACACCTTC.